A single sample is the source of the 13 T cell receptor beta chains below, sequenced in a study of blood T cell repertoires in COVID-19. Sequencing used immunoSEQ multiplex PCR; TCRdb keeps in-frame clones, though not all of them. The sample carries 95,000 to 110,000 clones, about four fifths recorded once. The source material was peripheral blood. The receptors stem from a man aged 70-80 years with acute or convalescent COVID-19.

The chain recombines TRBV29-1 with TRBJ1-2; TRBD1 matches 7 bases. V lost 3 bases to trimming and J lost 7 bases; unmatched junction nucleotides: 5. This CDR3 is 12 amino acids long. Germline lookup yields CDR1 SQVTM and CDR2 ANQGSEA. CDR3 in amino acids: CSVDPTGSGYTF. The CDR3 DNA follows: TGCAGCGTTGACCCGACAGGGTCTGGCTACACCTTC.

The J gene is TRBJ2-3, the V gene TRBV18; perhaps TRBD2 as D (6 bases). Per the germline V gene, CDR1 is KGHSH and CDR2 is LQKENI. CDR3 length: 16 amino acids. V dropped 3 bases and J dropped 4 bases, with 17 bases sitting between them. CDR3 coding DNA: TGTGCCAGCTCACCCGTGTGGGGAGGCGGGTCAGATACGCAGTATTTT. It codes for CASSPVWGGGSDTQYF.

The V gene is TRBV18, the J gene TRBJ1-5, with unresolved D. V lost 0 bases to trimming and J lost 3 bases, with 9 bases between them. The CDR3 is 15 residues long. Germline values: CDR1 KGHSH, CDR2 LQKENI. CDR3 residues: CASSPPSRHNQPQHF. In DNA form, the CDR3 reads TGTGCCAGCTCACCACCGTCGAGGCACAATCAGCCCCAGCATTTT.

The rearrangement joins TRBV19 to TRBJ2-7; TRBD1 matches 8 bases. The germline gives CDR1 LNHDA, CDR2 SQIVND (reference sequence). The V segment lost 4 bases and the J segment 2 bases; nucleotides outside the gene matches: 10. The CDR3 spans 16 residues. CDR3 bases: TGTGCCAGTAGTAGACCCGGGACAGGTTCCCCCTACGAGCAGTACTTC. As protein: CASSRPGTGSPYEQYF.

This clone was counted between two and nine times. J is TRBJ1-2 and V is TRBV15; 10 bases are a match to TRBD1. Germline values: CDR1 LNHNV, CDR2 YYDKDF (reference sequence). Trimming cost V 3 bases and J 5 bases; bases outside gene matches: 9. CDR3 length equals 16 residues. DNA for the CDR3: TGTGCCACCAGCAGGGAGCGGGACAGGGGCGGGTATGGCTACACCTTC. The encoded protein is CATSRERDRGGYGYTF.

This sequence joins TRBV12-5 and TRBJ2-1, with D hard to call. Germline CDR1 is LGHNT and CDR2 is FRNRAP. Trimming shortened V by 1 base and J by 10 bases, and 20 bases separated the two germline ends. The CDR3 runs 16 residues. The CDR3 region is CASGLERGTDRLEQFF. The CDR3 nucleotides read TGTGCTAGTGGTTTGGAAAGAGGAACCGACCGATTGGAGCAGTTCTTC. Based on the CDR3 plus reference TRBV12-5 and TRBJ2-1, the full variable domain is DARVTQTPRHKVTEMGQEVTMRCQPILGHNTVFWYRQTMMQGLELLAYFRNRAPLDDSGMPKDRFSAEMPDATLATLKIQPSEPRDSAVYFCASGLERGTDRLEQFFGPGTRLTVL.

Only one count was recorded for this clone. The chain has TRBV20-1 and TRBJ1-2; no reliable D call. The CDR3 has 11 residues. Germline CDR1 DFQATT, CDR2 SNEGSKA (reference sequence). V was clipped by 5 bases and J by 8 bases, with 12 bases between them. The CDR3 here is CSAQEVGGYTF. DNA of the CDR3: TGCAGTGCTCAGGAGGTAGGGGGCTACACCTTC.

This chain connects TRBV5-5 to TRBJ1-1; D call uncertain. The CDR3 totals 12 residues. V dropped 0 bases and J dropped 6 bases, with 6 bases sitting between them. Germline CDR1 is SGHKS and CDR2 is YYEKEE (reference sequence). DNA of the CDR3: TGTGCCAGCAGCTTGGAGGCGGCTGAAGCTTTCTTT. Protein: CASSLEAAEAFF. The whole variable domain, remainder taken from reference TRBV5-5 and TRBJ1-1, is DAGVTQSPTHLIKTRGQQVTLRCSPISGHKSVSWYQQVLGQGPQFIFQYYEKEERGRGNFPDRFSARQFPNYSSELNVNALLLGDSALYLCASSLEAAEAFFGQGTRLTVV.

The V gene is TRBV19, the J gene TRBJ1-5; TRBD1 matches at 8 bases. The V gene's germline CDR1 is LNHDA and CDR2 SQIVND (reference sequence). The length of the CDR3 is 17 residues. V dropped 1 base and J dropped 6; count of bases not matched to a gene: 11. The CDR3 loop is CASSIVLRSGGTQPQHF. In DNA form, the CDR3 reads TGTGCCAGTAGTATAGTACTCCGGTCAGGGGGCACTCAGCCCCAGCATTTT.

The V call is TRBV27, the J call TRBJ1-5, with D perhaps matching TRBD1 (5 bases). Germline CDR1 and CDR2: MNHEY and SMNVEV (reference sequence). The CDR3 contains 14 residues. The ends were cut back, 2 bases at V and 7 bases at J, with 12 bases in the middle. The CDR3 loop is CASSLVGEGQPQHF. For the CDR3, the DNA is TGTGCCAGCAGTTTAGTAGGGGAAGGACAGCCCCAGCATTTT.

This clone turned up a few times. The CDR3 loop is CASSSGQGGRYTF. The DNA for the CDR3 is TGCGCCAGCAGCTCTGGACAGGGCGGGCGCTACACCTTC. The rearrangement joins TRBV5-1 to TRBJ1-2; 8 positions agree with TRBD1. Trimming took 3 bases from V and 9 from J; bases not matched to a gene: 7. Germline CDR1 reads SGHRS; CDR2 reads YFSETQ. The length of the CDR3 is 13 residues.

The sample holds a few counts of this clone. The rearrangement links TRBV6-1 to TRBJ1-1; 7 bases map to TRBD1. Germline V CDR1 and CDR2: MNHNS, SASEGT. This CDR3 has 16 amino acids. Losses at the gene ends were 0 bases for V and 4 bases for J; bases not matched to a gene: 8. The CDR3 reads CASSEALTGVGTEAFF. The CDR3 nucleotides are TGTGCCAGCAGTGAAGCTTTAACAGGGGTTGGCACTGAAGCTTTCTTT.

The CDR3 nucleotides read TGTGCCAGCAACCCACAGGGGTACCAAGAGACCCAGTACTTC. Residues: CASNPQGYQETQYF. The chain uses TRBV6-6 and TRBJ2-5; 7 bases are shared with TRBD1. Per germline, CDR1 MNHNY and CDR2 SVGAGI (reference sequence). The CDR3 runs 14 residues. Losses at the gene ends were 7 bases for V and 0 bases for J; bases not matched to a gene: 5.